Listed below are T cell receptor beta chains from one sample, sequenced in a study of T cell repertoires in cytomegalovirus infection. The antigens of these receptors remain unknown. MiXCR, applied by TCRdb to the reads, yields one record per CDR3 protein. The sample has around 360,000 distinct CDR3 sequences, nearly 35% seen once. Here the sequenced sample was cultured PBMCs, taken from culture after CMV antigen stimulation. These receptors all stem from a human donor in good health (CMV status not recorded). Some clones in this sample may be carry-over from other donors' samples. Both conserved end residues are part of each CDR3.

V gene: TRBV12-3/TRBV12-4; CDR3 protein: CASSLLGLLAANTGELFF
V gene: TRBV27; CDR3 protein: CASSTKPGLAGGAEQFF
V gene: TRBV30; CDR3 protein: CAWGRAWGSYEQYF
V gene: TRBV20-1; CDR3 protein: CSRSGISYEQYF
V gene: TRBV20-1; CDR3 protein: CSARSGKADTQYF
V gene: TRBV7-2; CDR3 protein: CASSLGGTGAGNTEAFF
V gene: TRBV5-1; CDR3 protein: CASSWDANQPQHF
V gene: TRBV4-3; CDR3 protein: CASSQALGREGETQYF
V gene: TRBV28; CDR3 protein: CASSGTGSEQYF
V gene: TRBV12-3/TRBV12-4; CDR3 protein: CASSDTKAGSLFF
V gene: TRBV5-1; CDR3 protein: CASSLALEQFF
V gene: TRBV2; CDR3 protein: CASSRTGTGHRNAEAFF
V gene: TRBV7-8; CDR3 protein: CASSRSTGRDTQYF
V gene: TRBV12-3/TRBV12-4; CDR3 protein: CASSPGTRIPETQYF
V gene: TRBV19; CDR3 protein: CASQNPGTRRSGNTIYF
V gene: TRBV28; CDR3 protein: CASSTTSGRRQETQYF